The present TCR beta chain was sequenced within a study of human T cells and chemical hapten exposure. The time point denotes: patch test 2, 6 weeks after DPC sensitization. Indicated treatment: therapeutic diphenylcyclopropenone sensitization with weekly scalp DPC. Total RNA extraction was carried out from unfractionated whole blood. The library tagged individual cDNA molecules with unique molecular identifiers. TCRdb redid the calling of the RACE reads with MiXCR, one entry per CDR3 protein. The data contain about 350,000 distinct CDR3 sequences, about 6% of them singletons. This CDR3 contains 17 residues. Germline CDR1 LGHNA, CDR2 YNFKEQ. The V gene lost 1 base and the J gene lost 4 bases, with 17 bases spanning the gap.

The chain combines TRBV4-2 with TRBJ2-1, with D uncertain. This receptor was taken from a woman aged 18-29 years with alopecia areata. Some clones in this sample may be carry-over from other donors' samples. The sequenced sample was whole blood, obtained in connection with sensitization to the hapten diphenylcyclopropenone (DPC). CDR3 sequence (DNA): TGTGCCAGCAGCCAAGTAGACCCCCTCAATCCTTACAATGAGCAGTTCTTC. Protein sequence: CASSQVDPLNPYNEQFF.